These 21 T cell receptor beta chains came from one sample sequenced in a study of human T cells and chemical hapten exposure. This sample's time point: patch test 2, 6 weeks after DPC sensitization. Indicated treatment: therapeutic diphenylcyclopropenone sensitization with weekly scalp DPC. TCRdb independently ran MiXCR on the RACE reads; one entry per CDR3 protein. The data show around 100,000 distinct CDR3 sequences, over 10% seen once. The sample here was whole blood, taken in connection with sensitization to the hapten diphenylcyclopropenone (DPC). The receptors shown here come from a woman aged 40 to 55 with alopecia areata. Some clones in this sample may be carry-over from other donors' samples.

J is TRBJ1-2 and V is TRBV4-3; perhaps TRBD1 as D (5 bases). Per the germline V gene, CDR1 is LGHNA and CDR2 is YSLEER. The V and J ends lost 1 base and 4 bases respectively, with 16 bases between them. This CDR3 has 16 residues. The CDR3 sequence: CASSQVAWGDSYGYTF. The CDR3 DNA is TGCGCCAGCAGCCAAGTGGCGTGGGGAGACAGCTATGGCTACACCTTC.

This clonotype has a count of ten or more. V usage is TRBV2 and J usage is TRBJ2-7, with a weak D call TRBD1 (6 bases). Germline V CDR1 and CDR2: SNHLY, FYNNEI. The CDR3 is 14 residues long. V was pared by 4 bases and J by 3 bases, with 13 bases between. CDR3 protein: CASSVVQGNYEQYF. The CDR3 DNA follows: TGTGCCAGCAGTGTCGTACAGGGTAACTACGAGCAGTACTTC.

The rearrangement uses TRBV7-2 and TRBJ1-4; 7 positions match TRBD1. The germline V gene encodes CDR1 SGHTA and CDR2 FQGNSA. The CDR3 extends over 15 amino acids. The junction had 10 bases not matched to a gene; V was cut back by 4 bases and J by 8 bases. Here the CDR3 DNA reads TGTGCCAGCAGCTCCGCAGGGGGTCGCGGGGAAAAACTGTTTTTT. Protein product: CASSSAGGRGEKLFF.

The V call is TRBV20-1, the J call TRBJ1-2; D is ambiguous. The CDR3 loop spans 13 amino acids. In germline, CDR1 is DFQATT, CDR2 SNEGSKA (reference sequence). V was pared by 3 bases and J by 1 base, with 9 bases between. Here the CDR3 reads CSARPRINYGYTF. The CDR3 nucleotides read TGCAGTGCTAGGCCCAGAATTAACTATGGCTACACCTTC.

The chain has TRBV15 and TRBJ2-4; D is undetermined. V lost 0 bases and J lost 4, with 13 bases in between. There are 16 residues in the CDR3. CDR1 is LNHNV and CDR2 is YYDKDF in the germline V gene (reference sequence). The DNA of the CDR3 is TGTGCCACCAGCAGAGATGGGTCGACGCAGAAAAACATTCAGTACTTC. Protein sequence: CATSRDGSTQKNIQYF.

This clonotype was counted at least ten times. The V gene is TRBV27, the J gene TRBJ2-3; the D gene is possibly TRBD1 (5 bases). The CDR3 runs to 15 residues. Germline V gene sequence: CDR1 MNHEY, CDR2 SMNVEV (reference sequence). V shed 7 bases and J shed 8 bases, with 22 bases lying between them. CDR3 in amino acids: CASTPVGQGMFTQYF. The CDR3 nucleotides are TGTGCCAGCACCCCTGTGGGCCAGGGCATGTTTACGCAGTATTTT.

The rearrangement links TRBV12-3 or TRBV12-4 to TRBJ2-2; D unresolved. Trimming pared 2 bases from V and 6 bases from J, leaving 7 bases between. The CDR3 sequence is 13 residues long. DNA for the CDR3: TGTGCCAGCAGTTTATCGTATTCCGGGGAGCTGTTTTTT. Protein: CASSLSYSGELFF.

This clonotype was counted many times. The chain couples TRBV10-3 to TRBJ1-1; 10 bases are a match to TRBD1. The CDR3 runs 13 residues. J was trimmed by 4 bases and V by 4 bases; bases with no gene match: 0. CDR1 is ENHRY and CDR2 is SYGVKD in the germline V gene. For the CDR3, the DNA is TGTGCCATCAGTGGGACAGGGGGCACTGAAGCTTTCTTT. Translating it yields CAISGTGGTEAFF.

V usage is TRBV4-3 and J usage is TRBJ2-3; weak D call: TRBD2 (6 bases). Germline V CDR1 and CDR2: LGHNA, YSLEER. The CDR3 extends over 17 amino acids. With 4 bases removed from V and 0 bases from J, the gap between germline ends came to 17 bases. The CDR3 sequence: CASSLSPKAGSTDTQYF. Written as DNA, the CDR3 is TGCGCCAGCAGCCTCTCGCCGAAAGCGGGTAGCACAGATACGCAGTATTTT.

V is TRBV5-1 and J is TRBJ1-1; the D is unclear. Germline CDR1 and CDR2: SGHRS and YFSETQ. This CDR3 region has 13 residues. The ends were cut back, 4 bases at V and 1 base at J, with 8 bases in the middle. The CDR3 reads CASSPGSNTEAFF. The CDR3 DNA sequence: TGCGCCAGCAGCCCGGGGTCGAACACTGAAGCTTTCTTT.

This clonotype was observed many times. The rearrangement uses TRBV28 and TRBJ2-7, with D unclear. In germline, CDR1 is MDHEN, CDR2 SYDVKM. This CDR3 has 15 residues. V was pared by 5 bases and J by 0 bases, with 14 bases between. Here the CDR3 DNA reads TGTGCCAGCAGTCCGGCGTCGGCTAGCTCCTACGAGCAGTACTTC. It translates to CASSPASASSYEQYF.

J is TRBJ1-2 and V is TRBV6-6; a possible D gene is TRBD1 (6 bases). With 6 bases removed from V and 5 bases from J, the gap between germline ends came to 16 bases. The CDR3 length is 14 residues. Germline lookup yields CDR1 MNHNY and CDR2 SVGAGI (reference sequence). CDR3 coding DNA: TGTGCCAGCAGGCCACCACAGGGAACTTATGGCTACACCTTC. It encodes CASRPPQGTYGYTF.

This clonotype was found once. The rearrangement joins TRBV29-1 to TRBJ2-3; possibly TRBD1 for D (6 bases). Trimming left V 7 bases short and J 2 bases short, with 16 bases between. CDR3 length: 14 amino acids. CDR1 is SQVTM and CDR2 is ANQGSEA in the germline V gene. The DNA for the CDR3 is TGCAGCGCCAAGGGGGTTGTAAACACAGATACGCAGTATTTT. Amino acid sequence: CSAKGVVNTDTQYF.

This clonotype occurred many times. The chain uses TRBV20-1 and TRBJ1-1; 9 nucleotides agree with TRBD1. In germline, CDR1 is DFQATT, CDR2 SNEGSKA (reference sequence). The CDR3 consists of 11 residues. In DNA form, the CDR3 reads TGCAGGGTGACAGGGGGGGTGAAAGCTTTCTTT. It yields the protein CRVTGGVKAFF.

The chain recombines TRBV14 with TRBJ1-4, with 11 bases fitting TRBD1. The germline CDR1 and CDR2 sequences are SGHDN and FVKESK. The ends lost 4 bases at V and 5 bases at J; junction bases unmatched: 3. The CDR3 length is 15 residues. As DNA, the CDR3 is TGTGCCAGCAGCCGATGGGACAGGGGGAATGAAAAACTGTTTTTT. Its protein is CASSRWDRGNEKLFF.

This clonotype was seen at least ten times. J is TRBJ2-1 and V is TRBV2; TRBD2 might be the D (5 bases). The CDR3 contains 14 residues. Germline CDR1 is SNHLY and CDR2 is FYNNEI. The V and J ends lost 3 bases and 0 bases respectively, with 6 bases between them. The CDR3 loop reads CASSEAGSYNEQFF. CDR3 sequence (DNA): TGTGCCAGCAGTGAGGCGGGCTCCTACAATGAGCAGTTCTTC.

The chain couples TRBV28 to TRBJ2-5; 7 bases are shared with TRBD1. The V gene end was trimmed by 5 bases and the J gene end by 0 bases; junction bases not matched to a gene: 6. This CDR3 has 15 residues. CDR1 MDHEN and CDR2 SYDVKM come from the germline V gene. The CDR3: CASSPSDRYQETQYF. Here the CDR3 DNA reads TGTGCCAGCAGTCCCTCGGACAGGTACCAAGAGACCCAGTACTTC.

The CDR3 spells CASSLVGGSSYNEQFF. CDR3 nucleotide sequence: TGCGCCAGCAGCTTGGTGGGAGGGAGCTCCTACAATGAGCAGTTCTTC. The V gene is TRBV5-1, the J gene TRBJ2-1; 7 nucleotides match TRBD2. The CDR3 is 16 residues long. Trimming took 0 bases from V and 0 from J; bases not matched to a gene: 3. Germline CDR1 and CDR2: SGHRS and YFSETQ. Looking up the rest from reference TRBV5-1 and TRBJ2-1 gives the full variable domain: KAGVTQTPRYLIKTRGQQVTLSCSPISGHRSVSWYQQTPGQGLQFLFEYFSETQRNKGNFPGRFSGRQFSNSRSEMNVSTLELGDSALYLCASSLVGGSSYNEQFFGPGTRLTVL.

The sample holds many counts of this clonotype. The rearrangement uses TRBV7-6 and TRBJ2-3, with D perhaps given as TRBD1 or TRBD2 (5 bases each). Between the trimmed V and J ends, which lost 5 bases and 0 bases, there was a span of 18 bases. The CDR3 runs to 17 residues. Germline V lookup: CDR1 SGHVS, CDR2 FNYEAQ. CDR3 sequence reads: CASSARGSFASTDTQYF. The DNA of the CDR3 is TGTGCCAGCAGCGCGAGGGGTAGCTTCGCTAGCACAGATACGCAGTATTTT.

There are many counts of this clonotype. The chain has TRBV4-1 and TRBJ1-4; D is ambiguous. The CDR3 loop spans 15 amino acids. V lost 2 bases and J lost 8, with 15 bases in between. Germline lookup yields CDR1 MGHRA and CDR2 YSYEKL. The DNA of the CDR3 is TGCGCCAGCAGCCAAAATACGGGATCTGACGAAAAACTGTTTTTT. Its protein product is CASSQNTGSDEKLFF.

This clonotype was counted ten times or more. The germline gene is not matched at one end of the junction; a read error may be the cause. The CDR3, as DNA: TGTGCCAGCAGTCAAAATCTAGCGGGAGAGCTGTACTTC. It translates to CASSQNLAGELYF. The gene calls are TRBV6-5 and TRBJ2-7; the match to TRBD2 covers 10 bases. CDR1 and CDR2 (germline): MNHEY, SVGAGI. This CDR3 spans 13 amino acids.